This T cell receptor (beta chain) came from a study of blood T cell repertoires in COVID-19. Trimming removed 1 base at V and 0 bases at J, with 7 bases between. Germline V gives CDR1 GTSNPN, CDR2 SVGIG (reference sequence). There are 14 residues in the CDR3. Clones were sequenced by immunoSEQ multiplex PCR, and TCRdb holds only the in-frame ones, with some missing. The repertoire has over 200,000 clones, approximately 90% of them found once; the top ten carry approximately 5.9%. The rearrangement uses TRBV30 and TRBJ1-3, with unresolved D. Sequencing used peripheral blood. The TCR originated in a man at least 80 years old with acute or convalescent COVID-19. The CDR3 is CAWSGRGSGNTIYF. CDR3 in DNA: TGTGCCTGGAGTGGACGAGGCTCTGGAAACACCATATATTTT.